This is a list of T cell receptor beta chains from one sample in a study of blood T cells in healthy people across ages. TCRdb called the 5' RACE reads again in MiXCR, with one record for every CDR3 protein. The sample has hundreds of thousands of distinct CDR3 sequences; approximately 40% are singletons. The specimen was blood. The receptors stem from a man older than 75 in good health. Each CDR3 is given with its conserved first and last residue. The D gene is left open where the match is weak. The size entry is marked missing in some rows and otherwise reads once, few, many or a size class.

J: TRBJ1-5
V: TRBV20-1
size: .
D: TRBD1
DNA: TGCAGTACCAAGACAGGGCTTCAGCCCCAGCATTTT
CDR3: CSTKTGLQPQHF

J: TRBJ2-7
V: TRBV5-1
size: many
D: TRBD2
DNA: TGCGCCAGCAGCTTGGGCGGGGGCTACGAGCAGTACTTC
CDR3: CASSLGGGYEQYF

J: TRBJ2-2
V: TRBV5-1
size: .
D: .
DNA: TGCGCCAGCAGCCGAAGCGGAGGGGGAACCGGGGAGCTGTTTTTT
CDR3: CASSRSGGGTGELFF

J: TRBJ2-1
V: TRBV3-1
size: few
D: TRBD2
DNA: TGTGCCAGCAGCGAACCGGGACTAGCGGTCGGCGGGCAGTTCTTC
CDR3: CASSEPGLAVGGQFF

J: TRBJ2-7
V: TRBV7-3
size: .
D: .
DNA: TGTGCCAGCAGCTTAAAAGATAGCTCCTACAATGAGCAGTACTTC
CDR3: CASSLKDSSYNEQYF

J: TRBJ1-1
V: TRBV29-1
size: many
D: .
DNA: TGCAGCGCCATACGGGGGCCTGAAGCTTTCTTT
CDR3: CSAIRGPEAFF

J: TRBJ2-3
V: TRBV20-1
size: .
D: .
DNA: TGCAGTGGGGGGGCAAAAGATACGCAGTATTTT
CDR3: CSGGAKDTQYF

J: TRBJ2-5
V: TRBV3-1
size: .
D: .
DNA: TGTGCCAGCAGCCAAGAGGTGTCCCAAGAGACCCAGTACTTC
CDR3: CASSQEVSQETQYF

J: TRBJ2-1
V: TRBV6-2/TRBV6-3
size: few
D: TRBD2
DNA: TGTGCCAGCAGCCAGGGACTAGCCAAGTACAATGAGCAGTTCTTC
CDR3: CASSQGLAKYNEQFF

J: TRBJ2-7
V: TRBV4-2
size: .
D: TRBD2
DNA: TGTGCCAGCAGACTTAGCGGGAGTGAGGGCTACGAGCAGTACTTC
CDR3: CASRLSGSEGYEQYF

J: TRBJ2-6
V: TRBV12-3/TRBV12-4
size: few
D: .
DNA: TGTGCCAGCAGTATCCGTAGGGGTGGGGCCAACGTCCTGACTTTC
CDR3: CASSIRRGGANVLTF

J: TRBJ1-5
V: TRBV18
size: .
D: .
DNA: TGTGCCAGCTCCCTCTCTTCTGGGCAGCCCCAGCATTTT
CDR3: CASSLSSGQPQHF

J: TRBJ2-1
V: TRBV4-1
size: .
D: .
DNA: TGCGCCAGCAGCCAAGGAGGGGATTACAATGAGCAGTTCTTC
CDR3: CASSQGGDYNEQFF

J: TRBJ2-7
V: TRBV6-2/TRBV6-3
size: few
D: .
DNA: TGTGCCAGCAGTTACTCGGATCTGCAGGACTACGAGCAGTACTTC
CDR3: CASSYSDLQDYEQYF

J: TRBJ1-2
V: TRBV28
size: .
D: .
DNA: TGTGCCAGCAGTGTGCTCGGGGGGAACTATGGCTACACCTTC
CDR3: CASSVLGGNYGYTF

J: TRBJ1-5
V: TRBV18
size: .
D: .
DNA: TGTGCCAGCTCACCTCTTGGACAGAGCAATCAGCCCCAGCATTTT
CDR3: CASSPLGQSNQPQHF

J: TRBJ2-7
V: TRBV28
size: few
D: TRBD2
DNA: TGTGCCAGCAGTTCTAGCGGGACAGAGGATTTATACGAGCAGTACTTC
CDR3: CASSSSGTEDLYEQYF

J: TRBJ2-1
V: TRBV14
size: .
D: .
DNA: TGTGCCAGCAGCCAACCCGTAGTACCCCGTTACGATGAGCAGTTCTTC
CDR3: CASSQPVVPRYDEQFF

J: TRBJ2-7
V: TRBV20-1
size: few
D: TRBD2
DNA: TGCAGTGCTAGGGGGCTTGGGGGGGACTACGAGCAGTACTTC
CDR3: CSARGLGGDYEQYF

J: TRBJ2-5
V: TRBV20-1
size: .
D: TRBD2
DNA: TGCAGTGCTGAGGGGCGTGGACTAGCGGGGACGGAGACCCAGTACTTC
CDR3: CSAEGRGLAGTETQYF

J: TRBJ1-5
V: TRBV20-1
size: .
D: TRBD1
DNA: TGCAGTGGCCGAGGAGGACAGGGCAATCAGCCCCAGCATTTT
CDR3: CSGRGGQGNQPQHF

J: TRBJ1-5
V: TRBV20-1
size: .
D: .
DNA: TGCAGTGCTAGAGTGGGGGATAGCAATCAGCCCCAGCATTTT
CDR3: CSARVGDSNQPQHF

J: TRBJ2-3
V: TRBV5-1
size: .
D: .
DNA: TGCGCCAGCTGTTGGGACATTAGCACAGATACGCAGTATTTT
CDR3: CASCWDISTDTQYF

J: TRBJ1-6
V: TRBV12-3/TRBV12-4
size: few
D: .
DNA: TGTGCCAGCAGTGCCAACCCGGAAAGGGGTAATTCACCCCTCCACTTT
CDR3: CASSANPERGNSPLHF

J: TRBJ2-5
V: TRBV12-3/TRBV12-4
size: .
D: TRBD1
DNA: TGTGCCAGCAGTTTTGGACAGGCGACCCGAGGCGAGACCCAGTACTTC
CDR3: CASSFGQATRGETQYF

J: TRBJ2-5
V: TRBV6-1
size: .
D: TRBD2
DNA: TGTGCCAGCAGTGAAGCGCGGGGACTAGCGGGGGACCAAGAGACCCAGTACTTC
CDR3: CASSEARGLAGDQETQYF

J: TRBJ1-1
V: TRBV7-9
size: .
D: .
DNA: TGTGCCAGCAGCTTAGCGCTAGGGGGGGGGACGAACACTGAAGCTTTCTTT
CDR3: CASSLALGGGTNTEAFF

J: TRBJ2-2
V: TRBV7-2
size: .
D: .
DNA: TGTGCCAGCAGCACTATAGAGAACACCGGGGAGCTGTTTTTT
CDR3: CASSTIENTGELFF

J: TRBJ1-4
V: TRBV7-9
size: few
D: TRBD1
DNA: TGTGCCAGCAGCTCGGGACAGGGACGTGAAAAACTGTTTTTT
CDR3: CASSSGQGREKLFF

J: TRBJ2-3
V: TRBV6-2/TRBV6-3
size: .
D: .
DNA: TGTGCCAGCAGGGCGACTGGGCGGGGATCTAGGGATACGCAGTATTTT
CDR3: CASRATGRGSRDTQYF

J: TRBJ2-1
V: TRBV6-2/TRBV6-3
size: .
D: .
DNA: TGTGCCAGCAGTTACTCGAGAGTTCGGAATGAGCAGTTCTTC
CDR3: CASSYSRVRNEQFF

J: TRBJ2-3
V: TRBV9
size: .
D: TRBD2
DNA: TGTGCCACCCGATGGGGGGGGTCCCACCCGTATACGCAGTATTTT
CDR3: CATRWGGSHPYTQYF

J: TRBJ2-3
V: TRBV20-1
size: .
D: TRBD2
DNA: TGCAGTGCTGGCCCCCTCGGGGGGGATACGCAGTATTTT
CDR3: CSAGPLGGDTQYF

J: TRBJ2-1
V: TRBV20-1
size: .
D: .
DNA: TGCAGTGCTGTTCACCTGGTGTCTCTCAATGAGCAGTTCTTC
CDR3: CSAVHLVSLNEQFF

J: TRBJ2-1
V: TRBV2
size: few
D: TRBD2
DNA: TGTGCCAGCAGTAGATCAGCGGGAGCATTTGACAATGAGCAGTTCTTC
CDR3: CASSRSAGAFDNEQFF

J: TRBJ1-1
V: TRBV29-1
size: few
D: .
DNA: TGCAGCGCGACTAAGCGGACAGCTTCTGAAGCTTTCTTT
CDR3: CSATKRTASEAFF

J: TRBJ1-1
V: TRBV30
size: few
D: .
DNA: TGTGCCTGGCAATCGGGGTTAGGGACTGAAGCTTTCTTT
CDR3: CAWQSGLGTEAFF

J: TRBJ1-6
V: TRBV20-1
size: few
D: .
DNA: TGCAGTGCTCTGGACAGCTACTCCTATAATTCACCCCTCCACTTT
CDR3: CSALDSYSYNSPLHF

J: TRBJ2-5
V: TRBV29-1
size: .
D: .
DNA: TGCAGCGTTGGGGACCAAGAGACCCAGTACTTC
CDR3: CSVGDQETQYF

J: TRBJ2-1
V: TRBV5-1
size: .
D: TRBD2
DNA: TGCGCCAGCAGTCCCCTGGGTTTAGGACTAGCGGGAAATGAGCAGTTCTTC
CDR3: CASSPLGLGLAGNEQFF

J: TRBJ1-2
V: TRBV28
size: .
D: .
DNA: TGTGCCAGCAGACCCATTGACAGGCAGAATGGCTACACCTTC
CDR3: CASRPIDRQNGYTF

J: TRBJ2-1
V: TRBV6-5
size: .
D: TRBD1
DNA: TGTGCCAGCAAAGGAACAGGGGCCCCTAATGAGCAGTTCTTC
CDR3: CASKGTGAPNEQFF

J: TRBJ2-3
V: TRBV12-3/TRBV12-4
size: few
D: .
DNA: TGTGCCAGCCTCCGGCGGGGCCTTAGCACAGATACGCAGTATTTT
CDR3: CASLRRGLSTDTQYF

J: TRBJ2-3
V: TRBV5-1
size: few
D: TRBD2
DNA: TGCGCCAGCAGCGGAGTTAGCGGGAGACGCACAGATACGCAGTATTTT
CDR3: CASSGVSGRRTDTQYF

J: TRBJ2-1
V: TRBV6-5
size: .
D: TRBD2
DNA: TGTGCCAGCAGTTACTCGTTTGGGCTAGCGGGAGCGGATGAGCAGTTCTTC
CDR3: CASSYSFGLAGADEQFF

J: TRBJ2-6
V: TRBV7-2
size: few
D: .
DNA: TGTGCCAGCAGCTTAGCGGGAGGAAGCTCTGGGGCCAACGTCCTGACTTTC
CDR3: CASSLAGGSSGANVLTF

J: TRBJ2-7
V: TRBV14
size: .
D: .
DNA: TGTACCAGCAGCCGGAACAGGGTTGGGGAGCAGTACTTC
CDR3: CTSSRNRVGEQYF

J: TRBJ2-2
V: TRBV4-3
size: .
D: .
DNA: TGCGCCAGCAGCCAAGATTTAGATTTCCTACCAACAGGCAACACCGGGGAGCTGTTTTTT
CDR3: CASSQDLDFLPTGNTGELFF

J: TRBJ2-3
V: TRBV28
size: .
D: .
DNA: TGTGCCAGCAGAAAGGGTCCAGATACGCAGTATTTT
CDR3: CASRKGPDTQYF

J: TRBJ2-1
V: TRBV20-1
size: many
D: .
DNA: TGCAGTGCTAGAGATGCCCTAAGGGACTCTAGTAGTCAGTTCTTC
CDR3: CSARDALRDSSSQFF

J: TRBJ2-1
V: TRBV20-1
size: few
D: .
DNA: TGCAGTGCTAGAGGAGAACGTAATGAGCAGTTCTTC
CDR3: CSARGERNEQFF

J: TRBJ1-5
V: TRBV4-2
size: .
D: TRBD1
DNA: TGTGCCAGCAGCCAAACAGGGGAGGGTCAGCCCCAGCATTTT
CDR3: CASSQTGEGQPQHF

J: TRBJ2-5
V: TRBV5-1
size: .
D: .
DNA: TGCGCCAGCAGCTTGGATGCGACCACAGCCCAAGAGACCCAGTACTTC
CDR3: CASSLDATTAQETQYF

J: TRBJ2-2
V: TRBV20-1
size: .
D: .
DNA: TGCAGTGCTAGAGAACAGGGAAACACCGGGGAGCTGTTTTTT
CDR3: CSAREQGNTGELFF

J: TRBJ2-1
V: TRBV6-1
size: .
D: TRBD2
DNA: TGTGCCAGCGGTACTAGCGGGGAAGAGACCCAGTTCTTC
CDR3: CASGTSGEETQFF